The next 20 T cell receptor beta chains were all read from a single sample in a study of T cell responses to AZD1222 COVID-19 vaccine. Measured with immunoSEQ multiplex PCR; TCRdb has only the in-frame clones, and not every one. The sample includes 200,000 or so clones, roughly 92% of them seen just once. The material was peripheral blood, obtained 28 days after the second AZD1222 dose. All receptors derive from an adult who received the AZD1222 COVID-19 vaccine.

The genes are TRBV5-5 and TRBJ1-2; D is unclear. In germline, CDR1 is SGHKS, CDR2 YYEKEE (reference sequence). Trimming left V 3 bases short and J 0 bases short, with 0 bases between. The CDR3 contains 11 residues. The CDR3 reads CASSSNYGYTF. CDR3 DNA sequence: TGTGCCAGCAGCTCTAACTATGGCTACACCTTC.

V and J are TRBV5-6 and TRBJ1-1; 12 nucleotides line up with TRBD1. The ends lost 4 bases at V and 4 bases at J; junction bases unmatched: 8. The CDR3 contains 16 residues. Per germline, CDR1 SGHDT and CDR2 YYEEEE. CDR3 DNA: TGTGCCAGCAGCCAGGGACAGGGGGCCATGGGCACTGAAGCTTTCTTT. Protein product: CASSQGQGAMGTEAFF.

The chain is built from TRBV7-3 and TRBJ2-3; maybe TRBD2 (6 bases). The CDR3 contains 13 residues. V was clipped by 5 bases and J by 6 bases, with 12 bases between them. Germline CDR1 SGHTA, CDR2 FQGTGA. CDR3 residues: CASSPPSADTQYF. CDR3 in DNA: TGTGCCAGCAGCCCCCCTAGCGCCGATACGCAGTATTTT.

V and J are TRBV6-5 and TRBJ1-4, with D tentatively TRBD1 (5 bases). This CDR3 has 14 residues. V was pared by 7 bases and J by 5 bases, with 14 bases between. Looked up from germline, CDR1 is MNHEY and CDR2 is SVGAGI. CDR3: CASKRDVENEKLFF. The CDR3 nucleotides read TGTGCCAGCAAAAGGGACGTTGAGAATGAAAAACTGTTTTTT.

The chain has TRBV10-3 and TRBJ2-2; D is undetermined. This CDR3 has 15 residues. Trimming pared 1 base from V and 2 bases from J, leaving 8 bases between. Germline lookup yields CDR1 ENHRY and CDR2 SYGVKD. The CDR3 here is CAISEWLSNTGELFF. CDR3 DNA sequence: TGTGCCATCAGTGAGTGGCTCAGCAACACCGGGGAGCTGTTTTTT.

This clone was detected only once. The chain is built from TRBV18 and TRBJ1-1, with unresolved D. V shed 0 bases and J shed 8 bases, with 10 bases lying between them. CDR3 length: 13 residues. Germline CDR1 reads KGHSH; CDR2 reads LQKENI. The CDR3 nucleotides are TGTGCCAGCTCACCACCGCTCAAATCGGAAGCTTTCTTT. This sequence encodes CASSPPLKSEAFF.

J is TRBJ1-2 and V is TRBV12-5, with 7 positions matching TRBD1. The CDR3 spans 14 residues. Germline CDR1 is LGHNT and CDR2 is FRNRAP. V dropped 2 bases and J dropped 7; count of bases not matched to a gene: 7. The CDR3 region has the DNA TGTGCTAGTGGTTTGCTCAAGGGACAGCCTGGCTACACCTTC. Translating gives CASGLLKGQPGYTF.

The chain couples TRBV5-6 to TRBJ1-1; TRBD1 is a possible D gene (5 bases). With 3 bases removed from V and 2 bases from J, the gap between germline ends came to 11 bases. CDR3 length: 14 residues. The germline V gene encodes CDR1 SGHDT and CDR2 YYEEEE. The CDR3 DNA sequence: TGTGCCAGCAGCTCGGGGGGAGGTAACACTGAAGCTTTCTTT. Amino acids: CASSSGGGNTEAFF.

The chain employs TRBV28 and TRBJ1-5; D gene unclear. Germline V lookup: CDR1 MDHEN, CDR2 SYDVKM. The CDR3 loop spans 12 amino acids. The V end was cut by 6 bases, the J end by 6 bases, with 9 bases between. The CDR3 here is CASRVMGQPQHF. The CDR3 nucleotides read TGTGCCAGCAGGGTAATGGGTCAGCCCCAGCATTTT. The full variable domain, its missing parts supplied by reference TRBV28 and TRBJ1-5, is DVKVTQSSRYLVKRTGEKVFLECVQDMDHENMFWYRQDPGLGLRLIYFSYDVKMKEKGDIPEGYSVSREKKERFSLILESASTNQTSMYLCASRVMGQPQHFGDGTRLSIL.

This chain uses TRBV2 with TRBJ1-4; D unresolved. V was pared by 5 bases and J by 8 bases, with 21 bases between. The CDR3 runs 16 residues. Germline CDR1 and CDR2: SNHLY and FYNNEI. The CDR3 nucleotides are TGTGCCAGCAGTACCCGACGTGTTGGGGAAGGAGAAAAACTGTTTTTT. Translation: CASSTRRVGEGEKLFF.

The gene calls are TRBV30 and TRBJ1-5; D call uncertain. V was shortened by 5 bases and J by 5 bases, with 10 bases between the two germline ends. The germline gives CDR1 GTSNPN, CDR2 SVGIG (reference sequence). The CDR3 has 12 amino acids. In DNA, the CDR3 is TGTGCCTGGGACTTCGGTGATCAGCCCCAGCATTTT. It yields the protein CAWDFGDQPQHF. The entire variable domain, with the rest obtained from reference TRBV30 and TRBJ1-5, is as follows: SQTIHQWPATLVQPVGSPLSLECTVEGTSNPNLYWYRQAAGRGLQLLFYSVGIGQISSEVPQNLSASRPQDRQFILSSKKLLLSDSGFYLCAWDFGDQPQHFGDGTRLSIL.

The CDR3 sequence is CASTNTNTEAFF. DNA of the CDR3: TGTGCCAGCACTAACACCAACACTGAAGCTTTCTTT. The chain uses TRBV6-5 and TRBJ1-1; the D is unclear. The germline CDR1 and CDR2 sequences are MNHEY and SVGAGI. CDR3 length equals 12 residues. V lost 7 bases and J lost 2, with 8 bases in between.

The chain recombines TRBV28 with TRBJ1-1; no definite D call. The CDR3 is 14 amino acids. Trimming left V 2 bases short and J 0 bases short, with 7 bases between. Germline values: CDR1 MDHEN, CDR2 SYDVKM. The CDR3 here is CASSLGLMNTEAFF. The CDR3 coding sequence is TGTGCCAGCAGTTTAGGGCTCATGAACACTGAAGCTTTCTTT.

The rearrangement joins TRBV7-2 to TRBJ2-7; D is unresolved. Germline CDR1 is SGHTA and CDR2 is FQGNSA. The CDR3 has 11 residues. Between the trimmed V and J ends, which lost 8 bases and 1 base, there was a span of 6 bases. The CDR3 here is CASATSYEQYF. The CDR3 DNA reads TGTGCCAGCGCAACATCCTACGAGCAGTACTTC. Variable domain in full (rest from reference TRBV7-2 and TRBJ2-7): GAGVSQSPSNKVTEKGKDVELRCDPISGHTALYWYRQSLGQGLEFLIYFQGNSAPDKSGLPSDRFSAERTGGSVSTLTIQRTQQEDSAVYLCASATSYEQYFGPGTRLTVT.

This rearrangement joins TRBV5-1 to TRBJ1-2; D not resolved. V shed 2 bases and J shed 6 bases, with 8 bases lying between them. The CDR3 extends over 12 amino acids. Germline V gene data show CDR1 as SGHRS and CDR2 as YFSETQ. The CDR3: CASSFIGDGYTF. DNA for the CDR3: TGCGCCAGCAGCTTCATCGGGGATGGCTACACCTTC.

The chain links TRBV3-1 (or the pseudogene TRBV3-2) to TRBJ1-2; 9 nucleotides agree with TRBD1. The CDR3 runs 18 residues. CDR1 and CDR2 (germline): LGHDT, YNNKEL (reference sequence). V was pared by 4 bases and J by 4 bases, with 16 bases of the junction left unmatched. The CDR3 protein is CASSRPPGGPGQGYGYTF. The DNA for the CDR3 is TGTGCCAGCAGCCGACCCCCGGGGGGCCCGGGACAGGGCTATGGCTACACCTTC.

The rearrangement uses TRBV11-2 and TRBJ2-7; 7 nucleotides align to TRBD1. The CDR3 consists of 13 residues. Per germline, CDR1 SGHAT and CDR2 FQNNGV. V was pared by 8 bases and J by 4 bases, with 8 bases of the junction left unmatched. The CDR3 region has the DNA TGTGCCAGCTCCCGTCTACAGGGGTACGAGCAGTACTTC. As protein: CASSRLQGYEQYF.

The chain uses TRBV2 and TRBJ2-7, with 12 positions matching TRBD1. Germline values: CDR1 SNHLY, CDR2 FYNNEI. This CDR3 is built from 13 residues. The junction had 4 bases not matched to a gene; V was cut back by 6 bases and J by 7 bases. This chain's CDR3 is CASRGTGGNEQYF. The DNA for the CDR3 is TGTGCCAGCAGGGGGACAGGGGGCAATGAGCAGTACTTC.

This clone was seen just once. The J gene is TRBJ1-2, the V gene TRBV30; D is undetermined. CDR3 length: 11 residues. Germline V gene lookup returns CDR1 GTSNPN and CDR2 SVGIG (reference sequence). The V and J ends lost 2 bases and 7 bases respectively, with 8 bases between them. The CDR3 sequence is CAWSRRLGYTF. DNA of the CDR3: TGTGCCTGGAGTCGTCGCCTTGGCTACACCTTC. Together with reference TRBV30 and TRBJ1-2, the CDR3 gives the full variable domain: SQTIHQWPATLVQPVGSPLSLECTVEGTSNPNLYWYRQAAGRGLQLLFYSVGIGQISSEVPQNLSASRPQDRQFILSSKKLLLSDSGFYLCAWSRRLGYTFGSGTRLTVV.

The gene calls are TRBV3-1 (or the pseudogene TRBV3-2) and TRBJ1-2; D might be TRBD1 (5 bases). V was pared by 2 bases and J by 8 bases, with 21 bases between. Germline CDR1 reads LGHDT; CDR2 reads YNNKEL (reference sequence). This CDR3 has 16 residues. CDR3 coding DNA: TGTGCCAGCAGCCAAAGTGTTTTTCAGGGACGAGAGGGCTACACCTTC. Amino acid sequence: CASSQSVFQGREGYTF.